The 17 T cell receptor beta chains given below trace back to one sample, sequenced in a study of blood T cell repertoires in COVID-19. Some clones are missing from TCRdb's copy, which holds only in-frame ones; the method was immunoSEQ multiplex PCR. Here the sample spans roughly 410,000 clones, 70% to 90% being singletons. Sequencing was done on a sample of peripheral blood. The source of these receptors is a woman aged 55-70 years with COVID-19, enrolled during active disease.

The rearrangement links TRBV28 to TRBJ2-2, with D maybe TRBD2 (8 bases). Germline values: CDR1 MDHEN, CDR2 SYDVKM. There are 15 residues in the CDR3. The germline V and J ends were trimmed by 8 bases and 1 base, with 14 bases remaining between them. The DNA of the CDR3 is TGTGCCAGCCGGGGGGGGACAGTGAACACCGGGGAGCTGTTTTTT. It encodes CASRGGTVNTGELFF.

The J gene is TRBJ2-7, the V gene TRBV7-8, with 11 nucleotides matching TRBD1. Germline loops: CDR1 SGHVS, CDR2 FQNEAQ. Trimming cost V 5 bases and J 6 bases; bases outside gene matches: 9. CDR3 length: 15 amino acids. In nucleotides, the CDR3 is TGTGCCAGCAGCACAAGGGACAGGGGGTTCGGCGAGCAGTACTTC. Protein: CASSTRDRGFGEQYF.

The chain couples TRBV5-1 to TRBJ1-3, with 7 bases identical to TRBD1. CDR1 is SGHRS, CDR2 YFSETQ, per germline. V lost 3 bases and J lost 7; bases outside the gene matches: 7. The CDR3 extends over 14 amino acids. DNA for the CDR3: TGCGCCAGCAGCTCCACCGCAGGGGGGAACACCATATATTTT. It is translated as CASSSTAGGNTIYF.

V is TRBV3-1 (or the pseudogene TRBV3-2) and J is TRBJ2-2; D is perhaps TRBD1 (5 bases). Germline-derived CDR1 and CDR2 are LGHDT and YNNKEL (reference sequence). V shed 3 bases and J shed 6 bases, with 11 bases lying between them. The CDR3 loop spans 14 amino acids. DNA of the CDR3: TGTGCCAGCAGCCATTGGTTAGGGGCCGGGGAGCTGTTTTTT. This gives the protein CASSHWLGAGELFF.

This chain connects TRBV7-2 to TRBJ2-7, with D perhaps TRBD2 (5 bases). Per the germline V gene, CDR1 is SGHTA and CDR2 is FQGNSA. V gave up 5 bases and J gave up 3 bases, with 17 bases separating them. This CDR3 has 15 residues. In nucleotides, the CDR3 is TGTGCCAGCAGCCCCCGGGGTAGCGTCCGCTACGAGCAGTACTTC. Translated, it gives CASSPRGSVRYEQYF.

CDR3 sequence: CASSSYDRTNTGELFF. As DNA, the CDR3 is TGTGCCAGCAGCTCCTACGACAGAACGAACACCGGGGAGCTGTTTTTT. The chain uses TRBV7-6 and TRBJ2-2, with D perhaps TRBD1 (5 bases). The CDR3 is 16 amino acids. V was clipped by 4 bases and J by 0 bases, with 12 bases between them. Germline V gene lookup returns CDR1 SGHVS and CDR2 FNYEAQ.

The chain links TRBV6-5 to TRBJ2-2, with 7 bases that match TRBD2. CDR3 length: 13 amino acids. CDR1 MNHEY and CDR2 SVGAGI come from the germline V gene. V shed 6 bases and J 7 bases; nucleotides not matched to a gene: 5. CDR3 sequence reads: CASSEGLRGELFF. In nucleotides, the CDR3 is TGTGCCAGCAGCGAGGGACTACGCGGGGAGCTGTTTTTT.

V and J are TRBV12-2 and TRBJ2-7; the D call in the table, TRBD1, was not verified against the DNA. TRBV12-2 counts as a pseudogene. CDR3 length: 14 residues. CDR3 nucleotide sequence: TGTGCAAGTCGCCGACGGGACAGGGGAAAGGAGCAGTACTTC. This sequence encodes CASRRRDRGKEQYF.

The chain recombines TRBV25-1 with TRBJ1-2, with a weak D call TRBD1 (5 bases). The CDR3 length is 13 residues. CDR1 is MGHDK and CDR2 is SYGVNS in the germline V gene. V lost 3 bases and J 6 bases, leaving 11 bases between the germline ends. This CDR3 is CASSDGHADGYTF. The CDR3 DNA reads TGTGCCAGCAGTGATGGACACGCGGATGGCTACACCTTC.

The CDR3 is CASSRTGAGELFF. The CDR3 DNA sequence: TGTGCCAGCAGTCGCACAGGGGCCGGGGAGCTGTTTTTT. The rearrangement joins TRBV6-5 to TRBJ2-2, with 7 positions matching TRBD1. Germline CDR1 is MNHEY and CDR2 is SVGAGI. The V segment lost 5 bases and the J segment 6 bases; nucleotides outside the gene matches: 3. This CDR3 is 13 amino acids long.

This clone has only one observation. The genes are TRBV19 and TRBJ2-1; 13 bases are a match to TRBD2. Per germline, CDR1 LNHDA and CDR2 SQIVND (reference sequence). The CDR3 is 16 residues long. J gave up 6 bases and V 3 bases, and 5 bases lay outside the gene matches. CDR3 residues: CASSITSGGASNEQFF. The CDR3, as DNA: TGTGCCAGTAGTATTACTAGCGGGGGGGCCTCCAATGAGCAGTTCTTC.

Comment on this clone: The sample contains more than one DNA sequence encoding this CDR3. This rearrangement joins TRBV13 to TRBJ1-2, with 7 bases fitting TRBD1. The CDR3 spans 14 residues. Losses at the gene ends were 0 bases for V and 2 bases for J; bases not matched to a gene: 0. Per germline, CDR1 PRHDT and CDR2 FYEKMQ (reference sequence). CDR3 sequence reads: CASSLGTGNYGYTF. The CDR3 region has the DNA TGTGCCAGCAGCTTAGGGACAGGGAACTATGGCTACACCTTC.

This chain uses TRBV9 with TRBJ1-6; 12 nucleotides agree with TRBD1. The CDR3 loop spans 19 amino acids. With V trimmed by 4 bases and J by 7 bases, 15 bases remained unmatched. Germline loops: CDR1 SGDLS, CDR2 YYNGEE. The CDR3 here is CASSKTGTGGFNDNSPLHF. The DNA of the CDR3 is TGTGCCAGCAGCAAAACCGGGACAGGGGGCTTTAACGACAATTCACCCCTCCACTTT. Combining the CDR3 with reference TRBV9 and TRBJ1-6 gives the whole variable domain DSGVTQTPKHLITATGQRVTLRCSPRSGDLSVYWYQQSLDQGLQFLIQYYNGEERAKGNILERFSAQQFPDLHSELNLSSLELGDSALYFCASSKTGTGGFNDNSPLHFGNGTRLTVT.

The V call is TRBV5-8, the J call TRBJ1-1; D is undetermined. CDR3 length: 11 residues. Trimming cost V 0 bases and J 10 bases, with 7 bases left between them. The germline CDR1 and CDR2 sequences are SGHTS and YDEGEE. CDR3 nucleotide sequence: TGTGCCAGCAGCTTGGTCCGGGGAGCTTTCTTT. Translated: CASSLVRGAFF.

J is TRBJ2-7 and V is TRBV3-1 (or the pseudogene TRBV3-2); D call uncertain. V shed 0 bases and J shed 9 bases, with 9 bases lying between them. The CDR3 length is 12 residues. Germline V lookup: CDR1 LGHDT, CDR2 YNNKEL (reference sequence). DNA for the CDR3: TGTGCCAGCAGCCAAGATGTCAGTGGGCAGTACTTC. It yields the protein CASSQDVSGQYF.

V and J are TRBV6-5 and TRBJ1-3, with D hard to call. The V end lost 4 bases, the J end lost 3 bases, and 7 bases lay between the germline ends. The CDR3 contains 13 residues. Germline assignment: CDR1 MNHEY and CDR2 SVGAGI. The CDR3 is CASSLSYGNTIYF. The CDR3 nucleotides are TGTGCCAGCAGTTTGAGCTATGGAAACACCATATATTTT.

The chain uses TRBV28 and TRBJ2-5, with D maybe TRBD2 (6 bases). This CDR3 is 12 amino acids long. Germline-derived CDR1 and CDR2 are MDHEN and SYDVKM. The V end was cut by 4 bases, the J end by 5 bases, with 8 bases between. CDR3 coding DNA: TGTGCCAGCAGTTCCGGAGGGGAGACCCAGTACTTC. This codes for CASSSGGETQYF.